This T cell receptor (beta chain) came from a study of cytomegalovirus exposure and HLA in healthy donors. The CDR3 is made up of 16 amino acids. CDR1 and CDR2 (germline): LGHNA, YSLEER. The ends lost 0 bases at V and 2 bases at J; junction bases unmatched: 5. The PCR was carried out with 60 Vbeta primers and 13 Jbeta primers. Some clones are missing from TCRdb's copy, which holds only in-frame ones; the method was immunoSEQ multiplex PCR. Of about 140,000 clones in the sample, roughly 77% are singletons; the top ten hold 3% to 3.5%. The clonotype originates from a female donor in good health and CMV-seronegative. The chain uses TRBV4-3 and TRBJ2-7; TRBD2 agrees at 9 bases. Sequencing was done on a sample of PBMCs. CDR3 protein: CASSQDPAGGTYEQYF. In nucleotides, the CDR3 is TGCGCCAGCAGCCAAGATCCAGCGGGGGGTACCTACGAGCAGTACTTC.